The text below deals with one T cell receptor (beta chain). Antigen specificity is unknown. Measured with immunoSEQ multiplex PCR; TCRdb has only the in-frame clones, and not every one. The repertoire consists of under 75,000 clones, with about 88% occurring once and the leading ten covering roughly 17%. This sample was taken from a study of T cell responses to AZD1222 COVID-19 vaccine. At the level of the study: Both about-4-week and about-12-week second-dose recipients were combined.

General study points: Repertoire sampling was restricted to post-peak T cell response timepoints.

The CDR3 spans 15 residues. The germline gives CDR1 SGHVS, CDR2 FNYEAQ. V lost 1 base and J lost 5, with 14 bases in between. This sample comprised peripheral blood, obtained on day 0 of AZD1222 vaccination. The clonotype was recovered from an adult in good health. The chain is built from TRBV7-6 and TRBJ2-5; no reliable D call. This CDR3 reads CASSLGPARRETQYF. The DNA for the CDR3 is TGTGCCAGCAGCTTAGGTCCTGCTCGGCGGGAGACCCAGTACTTC.